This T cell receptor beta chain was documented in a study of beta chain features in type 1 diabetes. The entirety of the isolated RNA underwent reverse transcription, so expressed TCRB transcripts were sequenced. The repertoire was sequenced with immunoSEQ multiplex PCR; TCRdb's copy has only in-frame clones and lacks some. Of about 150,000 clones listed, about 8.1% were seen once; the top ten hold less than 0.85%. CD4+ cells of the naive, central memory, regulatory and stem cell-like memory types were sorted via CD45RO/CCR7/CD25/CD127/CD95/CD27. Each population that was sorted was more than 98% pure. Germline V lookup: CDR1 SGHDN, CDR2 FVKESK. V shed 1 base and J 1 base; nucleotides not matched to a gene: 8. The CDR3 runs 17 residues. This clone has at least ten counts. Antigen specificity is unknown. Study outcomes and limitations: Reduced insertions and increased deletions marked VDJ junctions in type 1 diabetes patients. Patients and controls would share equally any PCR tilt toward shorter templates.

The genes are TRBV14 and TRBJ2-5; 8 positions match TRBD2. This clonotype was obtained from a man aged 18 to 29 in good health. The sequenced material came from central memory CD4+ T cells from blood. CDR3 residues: CASSQGLGTRIQETQYF. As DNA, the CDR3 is TGTGCCAGCAGCCAAGGGTTGGGGACTAGGATCCAAGAGACCCAGTACTTC.